Below, one T cell receptor (beta chain) is given with its context. This clone's antigen is unknown. Just one base apart from a much larger clone, this may be a read error. V trim: 3 bases; J trim: 6 bases; unmatched bases: 11. CDR1 and CDR2, looked up from the germline V gene, are SGHVS and FQNEAQ. Reading from cysteine to phenylalanine, the CDR3 counts 16 amino acids. The only DNA kept is the CDR3, 48 bases in frame from the first base. TCR CDR3 regions were amplified from genomic DNA by multiplex PCR using the deep immunoSEQ assay. For each cell subset, the extracted genomic DNA was distributed evenly across all wells of several immunoSEQ 96-well plates, and each plate served as one replicate. Each replicate PCR for unsorted PBMC received about 300 ng genomic DNA, equal to approximately 30,000 T cell genomes. Ten immunoSEQ deep assay plates were used to sequence the unsorted PBMC genomic DNA. Purified libraries were measured with a Qubit 3.0 fluorometer, size-checked on a Bioanalyzer 2100, and measured again with the KAPA Library Quantification kit. Every immunoSEQ 96-well plate was sequenced on a dedicated single-read 150-cycle Illumina NextSeq 550 flow cell. In the original analysis: Because only junctional sequences without quality scores were contained in the immunoSEQ output, filtering matching that applied to full-length reads could not be performed. To assign V/J genes and CDR3, sequences were annotated against IMGT germline references using PyIR, a Python wrapper for IgBLAST v1.9. Reads were removed for weak V/J assignments (E-value above 1e-6), missing CDR3, stop codons, out-of-frame junctions, or ambiguous translated residues. V3J clonotypes were defined as sequences sharing an identical inferred V gene, J gene, and CDR3 amino acid sequence. Percentage overlap between repertoires was calculated by dividing the number of shared unique clonotypes by the size of the smaller repertoire. Three approaches were used to assess repertoire richness: RTK rarefaction, the Chao1 estimator, and Recon v2.1 estimates of unobserved clonotypes. In its TCRdb copy, this immuneACCESS table keeps in-frame sequences only and misses some clones. Where compared with another copy, unresolved V genes explain less than half of these, and the others have no known cause. That table furnishes V, J and clone size, whereas the DNA furnished D and trimming. The sample contains 450,000 or so clones, roughly 80% of them found a single time. The top ten clones comprise approximately 12% of the sample.

This specimen comes from a study of shared clonotypes between healthy human individuals (TCRdb year 2020). Concerning the study at large: The cohort included three men and a couple of women between 18 and 49 years of age. The study deeply sequenced blood TCR repertoires of roughly five healthy adults to estimate repertoire size and the extent of clonotype sharing between individuals. Libraries were prepared and TCR repertoires were sequenced by different laboratories using diverse techniques, in order to increase sequencing depth and limit assay-specific biases. Per donor, leukapheresis produced somewhere between about 0.9 and 9 billion PBMCs. Study-level results and caveats: Pairwise subsampling led to the expectation that sequencing depth would affect the degree of clonotype sharing among donors. Because the study included only a small number of donors, the genetic and exposure-history diversity represented was limited. Only blood was sampled, and tissue TCR repertoires likely differ from those in blood.

The donors were healthy, HIV-negative adults with no recently reported acute infections or vaccinations. Every donor was a Caucasian adult residing in Nashville, Tennessee, USA. For unsorted samples, about 90 million PBMCs were counted and genomic DNA was extracted with the QIAamp DNA Blood Mini kit. Blood was obtained by leukapheresis, after which PBMCs were separated by Ficoll-Histopaque density gradient centrifugation and cryopreserved in liquid nitrogen vapor phase. The chain employs TRBV7-8 and TRBJ2-7; 10 bases in the junction line up with TRBD2. This TCR was sampled from a woman between 40 and 50 years old in good health. Some clones in this sample may be carry-over from other donors' samples. Material for sequencing was PBMCs. The CDR3 protein is CASSLGGGAGGVEQYF. The DNA reads as follows: TGTGCCAGCAGCTTGGGCGGTGGAGCGGGAGGGGTCGAGCAGTACTTC.